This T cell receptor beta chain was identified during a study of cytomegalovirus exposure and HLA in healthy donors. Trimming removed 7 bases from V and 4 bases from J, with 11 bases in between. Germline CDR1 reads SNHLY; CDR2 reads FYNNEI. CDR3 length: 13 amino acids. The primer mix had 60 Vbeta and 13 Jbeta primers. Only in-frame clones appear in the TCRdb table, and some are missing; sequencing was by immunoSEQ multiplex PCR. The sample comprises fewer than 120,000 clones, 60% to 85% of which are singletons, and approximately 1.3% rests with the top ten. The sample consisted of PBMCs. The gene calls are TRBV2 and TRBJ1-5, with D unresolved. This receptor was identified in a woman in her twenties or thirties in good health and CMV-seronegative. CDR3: CASTRVENQPQHF. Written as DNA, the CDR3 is TGTGCCAGCACCCGGGTTGAGAATCAGCCCCAGCATTTT.